The subject of this entry is one TCR beta chain. The antigen remains undetermined. The ends were cut back, 0 bases at V and 4 bases at J, with 10 bases in the middle. This CDR3 is 14 amino acids long. Per germline, CDR1 MGHRA and CDR2 YSYEKL. Across several immunoSEQ plates, the genomic DNA of each subset was split evenly. Here immunoSEQ multiplex PCR was the method, and the copy in TCRdb shows in-frame clones only, minus some. The sample includes 1.5 million to 2.5 million clones, about 95% of them seen just once. This specimen comes from a study of shared clonotypes between healthy human individuals. Whole-study findings and limits: Generation of non-shared clonotypes was less probable than generation of clonotypes shared by all four donors.

CD45RO negativity and positive selection for CCR7 defined naive CD8 cells, a population that excluded terminally differentiated effector memory CD45RA+ cells. Adult donors, all healthy and HIV-negative, had no recent acute infections or vaccinations. The rearrangement joins TRBV4-1 to TRBJ2-7; D is uncertain. The receptor was derived from a man aged 18 to 29 in good health. Sequencing input: naive CD8+ T cells sorted from blood. The CDR3: CASSQERNSYEQYF. CDR3 sequence (DNA): TGCGCCAGCAGCCAAGAGCGGAACTCTTACGAGCAGTACTTC.